The text below deals with one TCR beta chain. TCRdb itself ran the RT-PCR reads through MiXCR, one entry per CDR3 protein. The data hold roughly 960,000 distinct CDR3 sequences, with about a sixth observed a single time. The data were obtained in a study of patients and donors after allogeneic stem cell transplantation. V shed 3 bases and J shed 3 bases, with 6 bases lying between them. The CDR3 contains 13 residues. Germline CDR1 is KGHSH and CDR2 is LQKENI. The V call is TRBV18, the J call TRBJ1-3; D gene unclear. This TCR was recovered from a human donor who was either an allogeneic HSCT recipient or a stem cell or donor lymphocyte infusion donor (not recorded which). It is not recorded whose cells these are; they may come from a transplant donor. Source material: blood, either unsorted or a sorted T cell fraction (not recorded which). The CDR3 DNA sequence: TGTGCCAGCTCACCGGGAATTGGAAACACCATATATTTT. Translated, it gives CASSPGIGNTIYF.